This TCR beta chain was retrieved from a study of blood T cell repertoires in COVID-19. Looking at the study overall: PBMCs, B-cell-depleted T cells, or T cells provided the cDNA or gDNA that made up the material.

J gave up 6 bases and V 2 bases, and 4 bases lay outside the gene matches. Germline V gene lookup returns CDR1 LGHDT and CDR2 YNNKEL (reference sequence). CDR3 length: 13 amino acids. Using immunoSEQ multiplex PCR, the repertoire was profiled, and TCRdb retains in-frame clones only, with some absent. The sample shows 25,000 to 35,000 clones, roughly 87% of them seen only once. The sequencing sample was made of peripheral blood. The gene calls are TRBV3-1 (or the pseudogene TRBV3-2) and TRBJ2-7, with TRBD1 matching over 7 bases. This receptor was identified in a human donor in a cohort sampled during active COVID-19. The CDR3 reads CASSQTRQGEQYF. CDR3 bases: TGTGCCAGCAGCCAAACCAGACAGGGCGAGCAGTACTTC.